The 25 T cell receptor beta chains below come from one sample, sequenced in a study of T cell responses to AZD1222 COVID-19 vaccine. Clones were sequenced by immunoSEQ multiplex PCR, and TCRdb holds only the in-frame ones, with some missing. The table includes around 100,000 clones, approximately 89% detected once. The sample consisted of peripheral blood, taken on day 0 of AZD1222 vaccination. The receptor set was obtained from an adult in good health.

The genes are TRBV9 and TRBJ2-7; 11 bases map to TRBD2. This CDR3 spans 15 amino acids. V lost 3 bases, J lost 9 bases, and 11 bases stayed unmatched. The germline CDR1 and CDR2 sequences are SGDLS and YYNGEE. CDR3 DNA sequence: TGTGCCAGCAGCGCCGGGACTAGCGGAATTCCGTTGCAGTACTTC. Its translation is CASSAGTSGIPLQYF.

The gene calls are TRBV7-8 and TRBJ2-1; 13 nucleotides align to TRBD2. V shed 2 bases and J 4 bases; nucleotides not matched to a gene: 14. There are 20 residues in the CDR3. CDR1 is SGHVS and CDR2 is FQNEAQ in the germline V gene. The CDR3 bases are TGTGCCAGCAGCTTAAGAGGGGGGACTAGCGGGGTCACGGGATACAATGAGCAGTTCTTC. Its protein product is CASSLRGGTSGVTGYNEQFF.

The genes are TRBV9 and TRBJ2-1; unclear D gene. The V gene lost 3 bases and the J gene lost 4 bases, with 5 bases spanning the gap. The length of the CDR3 is 12 residues. Germline CDR1 reads SGDLS; CDR2 reads YYNGEE. The CDR3 DNA is TGTGCCAGCAGCGGGATATACAATGAGCAGTTCTTC. Its protein is CASSGIYNEQFF.

The chain recombines TRBV30 with TRBJ2-7; D call uncertain. The CDR3 spans 11 residues. Germline V gene sequence: CDR1 GTSNPN, CDR2 SVGIG (reference sequence). The V end was cut by 5 bases, the J end by 0 bases, with 5 bases between. The CDR3 here is CAWGVSYEQYF. CDR3 coding DNA: TGTGCCTGGGGGGTCTCCTACGAGCAGTACTTC.

The genes are TRBV19 and TRBJ1-5, with 9 bases fitting TRBD1. The length of the CDR3 is 15 residues. In germline, CDR1 is LNHDA, CDR2 SQIVND (reference sequence). V dropped 5 bases and J dropped 7; count of bases not matched to a gene: 9. CDR3 nucleotide sequence: TGTGCCAGTAGTCCCGGGACAGGGTCTCAACAGCCCCAGCATTTT. Translating gives CASSPGTGSQQPQHF.

The chain uses TRBV4-1 and TRBJ2-3; D ambiguous. Trimming took 4 bases from V and 1 from J, leaving 18 bases between them. The CDR3 runs 17 residues. In germline, CDR1 is MGHRA, CDR2 YSYEKL. This CDR3 is CASSPKVLAVGTDTQYF. In DNA form, the CDR3 reads TGCGCCAGCAGCCCTAAAGTCCTGGCGGTAGGCACAGATACGCAGTATTTT.

The chain couples TRBV6-5 to TRBJ2-6, with D maybe TRBD2 (5 bases). The CDR3 has 15 residues. With 7 bases removed from V and 1 base from J, the gap between germline ends came to 11 bases. Germline V CDR1 and CDR2: MNHEY, SVGAGI. The CDR3 sequence is CASKAGVSGANVLTF. The CDR3 coding sequence is TGTGCCAGCAAGGCGGGCGTTTCTGGGGCCAACGTCCTGACTTTC.

V usage is TRBV6-1 and J usage is TRBJ2-7, with no clear D. V was shortened by 2 bases and J by 1 base, with 9 bases between the two germline ends. Germline V gives CDR1 MNHNS, CDR2 SASEGT. CDR3 length: 14 residues. CDR3 DNA sequence: TGTGCCAGCAGTGAACGGGTTGGGTCCTACGAGCAGTACTTC. Its translation: CASSERVGSYEQYF.

V usage is TRBV19 and J usage is TRBJ1-4, with a tentative D call TRBD1 (5 bases). Between the trimmed V and J ends, which lost 7 bases and 2 bases, there was a span of 11 bases. CDR3 length equals 14 residues. Germline V gene sequence: CDR1 LNHDA, CDR2 SQIVND (reference sequence). CDR3 loop: CASISRGTNEKLFF. As DNA, the CDR3 is TGTGCCAGTATCAGTCGGGGGACTAATGAAAAACTGTTTTTT.

The chain has TRBV21-1 and TRBJ1-1. TRBV21-1 is listed as a pseudogene. The CDR3 consists of 15 residues. The CDR3 is CATRRRPRMNTEAFF. The CDR3 DNA follows: TGTGCGACCCGAAGGAGGCCCAGGATGAACACTGAAGCTTTCTTT.

The table lists this clone with a count of one. The gene calls are TRBV27 and TRBJ2-5, with a possible D match to TRBD1 (6 bases). The CDR3 runs to 15 residues. Germline values: CDR1 MNHEY, CDR2 SMNVEV (reference sequence). V lost 6 bases to trimming and J lost 4 bases, with 18 bases between them. The CDR3 region is CASRKSQGFGETQYF. Here the CDR3 DNA reads TGTGCCAGCAGAAAAAGTCAGGGGTTTGGAGAGACCCAGTACTTC.

This chain's CDR3 is CASVDRMNTEAFF. CDR3 DNA sequence: TGTGCCAGCGTGGACAGAATGAACACTGAAGCTTTCTTT. This rearrangement joins TRBV27 to TRBJ1-1, with TRBD1 as a possible D gene (6 bases). Germline assignment: CDR1 MNHEY and CDR2 SMNVEV (reference sequence). The CDR3 has 13 residues. The V end lost 8 bases, the J end lost 0 bases, and 10 bases lay between the germline ends.

This chain connects TRBV10-3 to TRBJ2-1, with 12 bases aligning to TRBD2. Germline V gene lookup returns CDR1 ENHRY and CDR2 SYGVKD. The CDR3 has 13 residues. V gave up 8 bases and J gave up 9 bases; unmatched junction bases: 5. The CDR3 DNA sequence: TGTGCCATCCGGCTAGCGGGAGGGTTTGAGCAGTTCTTC. It codes for CAIRLAGGFEQFF.

The CDR3, as DNA: TGTGCCAGCAGCCAAGATGGGGGAAGCTATGGCTACACCTTC. Translation: CASSQDGGSYGYTF. The rearrangement links TRBV3-1 (or the pseudogene TRBV3-2) to TRBJ1-2, with D possibly TRBD1 on 5 matching bases. V lost 0 bases and J 4 bases, leaving 9 bases between the germline ends. Germline V CDR1 and CDR2: LGHDT, YNNKEL (reference sequence). CDR3 length: 14 residues.

The chain joins TRBV7-3 to TRBJ2-1, with D perhaps matching TRBD2 (6 bases). The CDR3 loop spans 15 amino acids. With 5 bases removed from V and 7 bases from J, the gap between germline ends came to 18 bases. Per germline, CDR1 SGHTA and CDR2 FQGTGA. The CDR3 sequence: CASSGGGVLRNEQFF. The CDR3 bases are TGTGCCAGCAGCGGGGGAGGCGTTCTGAGGAATGAGCAGTTCTTC.

The chain uses TRBV7-3 and TRBJ2-3; 8 bases fit TRBD2. The germline CDR1 and CDR2 sequences are SGHTA and FQGTGA. Germline trimming cut 6 bases from V and 6 bases from J; bases unmatched to any gene: 8. This CDR3 contains 14 residues. CDR3 sequence: CASSSPGLVDTQYF. Written as DNA, the CDR3 is TGTGCCAGCAGTTCACCGGGACTAGTTGATACGCAGTATTTT.

The gene calls are TRBV24-1 and TRBJ2-2, with D maybe TRBD2 (5 bases). V was pared by 4 bases and J by 0 bases, with 8 bases between. CDR1 and CDR2 from the germline V gene are KGHDR and SFDVKD. The CDR3 contains 15 residues. For the CDR3, the DNA is TGTGCCACCAGTGACCCGGGGTCGAACACCGGGGAGCTGTTTTTT. Its protein product is CATSDPGSNTGELFF.

The chain joins TRBV7-2 to TRBJ2-1; D gene uncertain. The germline V and J ends were trimmed by 0 bases and 0 bases, with 6 bases remaining between them. Germline CDR1 reads SGHTA; CDR2 reads FQGNSA. This CDR3 spans 15 amino acids. The DNA of the CDR3 is TGTGCCAGCAGCTTAGCGGCTGCCTCCTACAATGAGCAGTTCTTC. As protein: CASSLAAASYNEQFF.

The chain recombines TRBV14 with TRBJ2-5; D may be TRBD1 (5 bases). The germline V gene encodes CDR1 SGHDN and CDR2 FVKESK. V lost 1 base, J lost 1 base, and 7 bases lay in between. The CDR3 loop spans 14 amino acids. The CDR3 spells CASSQGQLQETQYF. The CDR3 DNA reads TGTGCCAGCAGCCAAGGACAGCTCCAAGAGACCCAGTACTTC.

The J gene is TRBJ1-2, the V gene TRBV7-9, with D possibly TRBD1 on 6 matching bases. V was pared by 6 bases and J by 6 bases, with 11 bases between. CDR1 SEHNR and CDR2 FQNEAQ come from the germline V gene (reference sequence). The CDR3 runs to 12 residues. The CDR3 reads CASRAGDHGYTF. Written as DNA, the CDR3 is TGTGCCAGCAGAGCAGGGGATCATGGCTACACCTTC.

The V call is TRBV30, the J call TRBJ1-1; no reliable D call. Trimming removed 4 bases at V and 1 base at J, with 4 bases between. The CDR3 consists of 11 residues. CDR1 is GTSNPN, CDR2 SVGIG, per germline (reference sequence). This CDR3 is CAWKENTEAFF. DNA for the CDR3: TGTGCCTGGAAAGAGAACACTGAAGCTTTCTTT.

The chain is built from TRBV7-9 and TRBJ1-6, with D maybe TRBD1 (5 bases). Germline lookup yields CDR1 SEHNR and CDR2 FQNEAQ (reference sequence). The CDR3 spans 16 residues. Trimming cost V 0 bases and J 5 bases, with 11 bases left between them. The CDR3 spells CASSLAGVLNNSPLHF. CDR3 bases: TGTGCCAGCAGCTTAGCAGGGGTCCTAAATAATTCACCCCTCCACTTT.

The V call is TRBV10-3, the J call TRBJ1-1; TRBD1 aligns across 7 bases. CDR1 and CDR2 from the germline V gene are ENHRY and SYGVKD. This CDR3 spans 17 amino acids. The V gene end was trimmed by 7 bases and the J gene end by 0 bases; junction bases not matched to a gene: 14. The CDR3 sequence is CAIKRTGKKDMNTEAFF. As DNA, the CDR3 is TGTGCCATCAAACGGACAGGAAAGAAAGACATGAACACTGAAGCTTTCTTT.

The chain recombines TRBV7-2 with TRBJ1-5; D gene ambiguous. The CDR3 sequence is 15 residues long. V shed 0 bases and J shed 1 base, with 7 bases lying between them. CDR1 and CDR2 (germline): SGHTA, FQGNSA. CDR3 nucleotides: TGTGCCAGCAGCTTAGCCCACTTAAGCAATCAGCCCCAGCATTTT. It encodes CASSLAHLSNQPQHF.

The chain employs TRBV3-1 (or the pseudogene TRBV3-2) and TRBJ1-4; tentatively, D is TRBD1 (6 bases). Germline V gives CDR1 LGHDT, CDR2 YNNKEL (reference sequence). Trimming took 0 bases from V and 4 from J, leaving 9 bases between them. The CDR3 covers 15 residues. CDR3 sequence: CASSQDGQINEKLFF. CDR3 sequence (DNA): TGTGCCAGCAGCCAAGACGGACAGATTAATGAAAAACTGTTTTTT.